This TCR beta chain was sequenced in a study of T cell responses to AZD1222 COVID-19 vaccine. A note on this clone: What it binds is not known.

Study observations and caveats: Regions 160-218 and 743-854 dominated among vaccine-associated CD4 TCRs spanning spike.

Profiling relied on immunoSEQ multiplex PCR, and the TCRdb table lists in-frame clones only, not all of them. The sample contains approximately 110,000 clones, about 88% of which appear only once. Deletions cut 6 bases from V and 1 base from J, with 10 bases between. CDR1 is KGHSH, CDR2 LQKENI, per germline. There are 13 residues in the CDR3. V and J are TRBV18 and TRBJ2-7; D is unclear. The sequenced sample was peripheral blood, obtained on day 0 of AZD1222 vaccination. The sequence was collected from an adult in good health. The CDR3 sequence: CASSLSGSYEQYF. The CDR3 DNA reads TGTGCCAGCTCTCTATCCGGTTCCTACGAGCAGTACTTC.